One sample yielded the 28 T cell receptor beta chains listed below, sequenced in a study of CXCR3-negative and CXCR3-positive naive CD8 T cells. The study made its TRB cDNA libraries by 5' RACE, adding UMI labels. TCRdb reprocessed the 5' RACE reads, with one entry per CDR3 protein and no DNA. Here the sample table reports tens of thousands of distinct CDR3 sequences. Sequencing input: naive CXCR3- CD8+ T cells from blood. Subset here: CD45RO-CCR7+CD27+CD95- naive CD8+ T cells lacking CXCR3 (TNR3-). The receptors originated from a human donor in good health. Some clones in this sample may be carry-over from other donors' samples.

This chain uses TRBV7-9 with TRBJ2-1. Germline-derived CDR1 and CDR2 are SEHNR and FQNEAQ (reference sequence). The length of the CDR3 is 12 residues. The CDR3 loop reads CASSSSGTKQFF. The full variable domain, with the rest looked up from reference TRBV7-9 and TRBJ2-1, is DTGVSQNPRHKITKRGQNVTFRCDPISEHNRLYWYRQTLGQGPEFLTYFQNEAQLEKSRLLSDRFSAERPKGSFSTLEIQRTEQGDSAMYLCASSSSGTKQFFGPGTRLTVL.

The chain joins TRBV28 to TRBJ2-3; TCRdb returns TRBD2, unconfirmable since there is no DNA. The CDR3 covers 16 residues. The germline gives CDR1 MDHEN, CDR2 SYDVKM. The chain's CDR3 is CASSFWGRDSTDTQYF.

The chain joins TRBV28 to TRBJ2-1; without DNA, the TCRdb call of TRBD1 cannot be checked. The V gene's germline CDR1 is MDHEN and CDR2 SYDVKM. This CDR3 contains 13 residues. The CDR3 loop is CASSLAGTDEQFF.

The V and J genes are TRBV7-9 and TRBJ2-1; the TCRdb D gene call, TRBD2, has no DNA to confirm it. This CDR3 has 14 residues. Germline assignment: CDR1 SEHNR and CDR2 FQNEAQ (reference sequence). This CDR3 is CASRRTSGPNEQFF.

V and J are TRBV6-6 and TRBJ2-1. Germline-derived CDR1 and CDR2 are MNHNY and SVGAGI (reference sequence). The CDR3 length is 14 residues. CDR3 amino acids: CASSYSTGHNEQFF.

The chain employs TRBV5-1 and TRBJ2-1; no DNA is available, so the TRBD1 call from TCRdb remains unchecked. The CDR3 contains 17 residues. Per the germline V gene, CDR1 is SGHRS and CDR2 is YFSETQ. This CDR3 is CASSLIPPGNPYNEQFF.

The chain combines TRBV27 with TRBJ2-7; the TCRdb D gene call, TRBD2, has no DNA to confirm it. The CDR3 has 16 amino acids. Germline CDR1 and CDR2: MNHEY and SMNVEV (reference sequence). The CDR3: CASSLLAGEGADEQYF.

The V gene is TRBV13, the J gene TRBJ2-7; checking the TCRdb D call of TRBD1 is not possible without DNA. This CDR3 comprises 17 residues. CDR1 and CDR2 from the germline V gene are PRHDT and FYEKMQ (reference sequence). The CDR3 protein is CASSITQDRGASYEQYF.

The chain has TRBV12-3 or TRBV12-4 and TRBJ1-5; TCRdb gives TRBD1 as the D gene, but with no DNA this cannot be confirmed. The CDR3 has 14 amino acids. The CDR3 here is CASSLGGGNQPQHF.

The chain uses TRBV28 and TRBJ2-7; absent DNA, TCRdb's TRBD1 call cannot be checked. In germline, CDR1 is MDHEN, CDR2 SYDVKM. The CDR3 extends over 12 amino acids. The CDR3 loop is CASSKDSYEQYF. Filled out from reference TRBV28 and TRBJ2-7, the complete variable domain reads DVKVTQSSRYLVKRTGEKVFLECVQDMDHENMFWYRQDPGLGLRLIYFSYDVKMKEKGDIPEGYSVSREKKERFSLILESASTNQTSMYLCASSKDSYEQYFGPGTRLTVT.

V usage is TRBV20-1 and J usage is TRBJ2-6; TCRdb calls TRBD1, which cannot be checked without DNA. CDR3 length equals 23 residues. Germline V gene lookup returns CDR1 DFQATT and CDR2 SNEGSKA (reference sequence). The CDR3 reads CSARVRRNNAGRPTGLGANVLTF.

This chain joins TRBV28 and TRBJ1-6; as DNA is missing, the TRBD1 call by TCRdb cannot be tested. The germline gives CDR1 MDHEN, CDR2 SYDVKM. There are 14 residues in the CDR3. CDR3 sequence reads: CATRTGGNNSPLHF.

The chain has TRBV19 and TRBJ2-2; TCRdb selects TRBD1, and the lack of DNA leaves this call unchecked. The CDR3 contains 12 residues. The germline V gene encodes CDR1 LNHDA and CDR2 SQIVND (reference sequence). Here the CDR3 reads CATGADFGELFF. Supplemented by reference TRBV19 and TRBJ2-2, the full variable domain reads DGGITQSPKYLFRKEGQNVTLSCEQNLNHDAMYWYRQDPGQGLRLIYYSQIVNDFQKGDIAEGYSVSREKKESFPLTVTSAQKNPTAFYLCATGADFGELFFGEGSRLTVL.

Measured by frequency, this clonotype is medium-sized. This chain uses TRBV7-8 with TRBJ2-3. The CDR3 runs to 15 residues. CDR1 SGHVS and CDR2 FQNEAQ come from the germline V gene. The CDR3 sequence: CASSSQGLAADTQYF.

The rearrangement links TRBV10-3 to TRBJ2-1. The germline V gene encodes CDR1 ENHRY and CDR2 SYGVKD. CDR3 length: 15 residues. CDR3 residues: CAISDPVGDYNEQFF.

V gene TRBV29-1 combines with J gene TRBJ1-1. Germline assignment: CDR1 SQVTM and CDR2 ANQGSEA. CDR3 length equals 11 residues. CDR3 loop: CSVARNTEAFF.

The chain employs TRBV6-5 and TRBJ2-5; TCRdb selects TRBD1, and the lack of DNA leaves this call unchecked. Germline assignment: CDR1 MNHEY and CDR2 SVGAGI. CDR3 length: 16 residues. CDR3 in amino acids: CASSYGPTGNQETQYF.

This sequence joins TRBV2 and TRBJ2-7; no DNA is available, so the TRBD2 call from TCRdb remains unchecked. The CDR3 sequence is 16 residues long. Looked up from germline, CDR1 is SNHLY and CDR2 is FYNNEI. The CDR3 loop reads CASSMSRGGTSYEQYF. Based on the CDR3 plus reference TRBV2 and TRBJ2-7, the full variable domain is EPEVTQTPSHQVTQMGQEVILRCVPISNHLYFYWYRQILGQKVEFLVSFYNNEISEKSEIFDDQFSVERPDGSNFTLKIRSTKLEDSAMYFCASSMSRGGTSYEQYFGPGTRLTVT.

The chain links TRBV6-1 to TRBJ2-5; TCRdb selects TRBD2, and the lack of DNA leaves this call unchecked. The CDR3 consists of 14 residues. Germline V gene sequence: CDR1 MNHNS, CDR2 SASEGT. CDR3 region: CASSQTSLSETQYF.

The chain is built from TRBV28 and TRBJ2-1. Germline V gene data show CDR1 as MDHEN and CDR2 as SYDVKM. This CDR3 contains 13 residues. The CDR3 protein is CASSPGTYNEQFF.

The rearrangement uses TRBV4-1 and TRBJ2-1; TCRdb picks TRBD1, but there is no DNA to check that call. Germline CDR1 is MGHRA and CDR2 is YSYEKL. The CDR3 has 16 amino acids. The CDR3 region is CASSQDQGGTGNEQFF.

The chain recombines TRBV9 with TRBJ1-6; the D call of TRBD1 rests on TCRdb alone, since no DNA is present to check it. Germline CDR1 is SGDLS and CDR2 is YYNGEE. This CDR3 spans 15 amino acids. The CDR3 loop is CASSVDGPANSPLHF.

The chain joins TRBV5-5 to TRBJ1-1. Germline assignment: CDR1 SGHKS and CDR2 YYEKEE (reference sequence). The CDR3 spans 13 residues. The CDR3 reads CASSLYFDSEAFF.

This clonotype shows up as medium-sized by frequency. This sequence joins TRBV15 and TRBJ2-7; TCRdb picks TRBD1, but there is no DNA to check that call. The germline V gene has CDR1 LNHNV and CDR2 YYDKDF (reference sequence). This CDR3 region has 17 residues. The CDR3 sequence is CATSRMRPQGEIYEQYF.

The rearrangement links TRBV28 to TRBJ2-7; TCRdb designates TRBD2, a call that cannot be tested without DNA. Germline CDR1 and CDR2: MDHEN and SYDVKM. CDR3 length equals 15 residues. The CDR3 sequence is CASRPLAGAIYEQYF.

The chain links TRBV29-1 to TRBJ1-2; without DNA, the TCRdb call of TRBD1 cannot be checked. Per germline, CDR1 SQVTM and CDR2 ANQGSEA. The CDR3 extends over 17 amino acids. CDR3 in amino acids: CSSDPATGEEGGYGYTF.

The chain employs TRBV15 and TRBJ2-7; TCRdb proposes TRBD2, but this gene call is untestable without DNA. This CDR3 region has 17 residues. Per the germline V gene, CDR1 is LNHNV and CDR2 is YYDKDF (reference sequence). The CDR3 sequence is CATSSDRSGVSSYEQYF.

The chain couples TRBV25-1 to TRBJ2-3; the TCRdb call, TRBD2, lacks DNA for checking. The CDR3 length is 15 residues. The germline CDR1 and CDR2 sequences are MGHDK and SYGVNS. CDR3 loop: CASSMTGLASDTQYF.